This T cell receptor (beta chain) derives from a study of CD8+CD57+ T cells in acquired aplastic anemia. Profiling of TCR beta VDJ combinations and CDR3 sequences used genomic DNA as template. TCRdb redid the calling of the reads with MiXCR, one entry per CDR3 protein. The table has around 220,000 distinct CDR3 sequences, almost 50% seen once. This clonotype was seen many times. The patients chosen for sequencing had shown expansion of CD8+CD57+ cells (detected by flow cytometry). CDR1 and CDR2 (germline): MNHNS, SASEGT. CDR3 size: 15 residues. V lost 5 bases and J 0 bases, leaving 14 bases between the germline ends.

The V gene is TRBV6-1, the J gene TRBJ2-7; D is undetermined. The TCR originated in a human donor with aplastic anemia. The sample comprised sorted CD4+, CD8+, or CD8+CD57+ T cells (not recorded which) from PBMCs. CDR3 nucleotide sequence: TGTGCCAGCAGTAAGAGCCGGGCCCTCTCCTACGAGCAGTACTTC. It yields the protein CASSKSRALSYEQYF.